This TCR beta chain was captured in a study of cytomegalovirus exposure and HLA in healthy donors. V was clipped by 10 bases and J by 0 bases; unmatched bases: 6. The CDR3 is 13 residues long. From germline, CDR1 is MNHEY and CDR2 SVGAGI. In the PCR, 60 Vbeta and 13 Jbeta primers were used. The repertoire was sequenced with immunoSEQ multiplex PCR; TCRdb's copy has only in-frame clones and lacks some. The sample includes 160,000 or so clones, roughly 85% of them seen just once. V and J are TRBV6-5 and TRBJ2-7; TRBD2 matches at 7 bases. Material: PBMCs. The sequence was obtained from a man aged 40-49 years in good health and CMV-seronegative. The CDR3 loop is CATRGWSSYEQYF. CDR3 DNA: TGTGCCACGCGGGGGTGGAGCTCCTACGAGCAGTACTTC.